This paragraph covers one TCR beta chain sequence. Clones were sequenced by immunoSEQ multiplex PCR, and TCRdb holds only the in-frame ones, with some missing. The sample has around 170,000 clones; around nine tenths are singletons. This sample was taken from a study of blood T cell repertoires in COVID-19. The material sequenced was peripheral blood. This receptor was obtained from a man in his fifties with acute or convalescent COVID-19.

CDR3 protein: CASNLGTDLNQPQHF. DNA for the CDR3: TGTGCCAGTAACCTTGGGACAGACCTAAATCAGCCCCAGCATTTT. V usage is TRBV19 and J usage is TRBJ1-5, with 7 bases lining up with TRBD1. Germline assignment: CDR1 LNHDA and CDR2 SQIVND (reference sequence). Trimming cost V 7 bases and J 4 bases; bases outside gene matches: 10. The CDR3 loop spans 15 amino acids.